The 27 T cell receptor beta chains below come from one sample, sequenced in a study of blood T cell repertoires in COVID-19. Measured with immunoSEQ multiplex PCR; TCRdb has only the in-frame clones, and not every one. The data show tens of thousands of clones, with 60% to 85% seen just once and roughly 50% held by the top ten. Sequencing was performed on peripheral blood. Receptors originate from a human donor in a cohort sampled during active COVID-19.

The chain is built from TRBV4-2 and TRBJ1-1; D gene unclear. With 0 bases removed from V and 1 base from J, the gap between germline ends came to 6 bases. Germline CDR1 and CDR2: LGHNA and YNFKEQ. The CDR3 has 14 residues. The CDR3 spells CASSQDAQNTEAFF. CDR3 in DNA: TGTGCCAGCAGCCAAGATGCGCAGAACACTGAAGCTTTCTTT.

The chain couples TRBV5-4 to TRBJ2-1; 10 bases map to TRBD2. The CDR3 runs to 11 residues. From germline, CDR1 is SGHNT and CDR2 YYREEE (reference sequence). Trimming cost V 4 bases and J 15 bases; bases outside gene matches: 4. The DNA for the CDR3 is TGTGCCAGCAGCACGACTAGCGGGCGGTTCTTC. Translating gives CASSTTSGRFF.

The CDR3 bases are TGTGCCAGCACCGAACGTGACAGGGCTAACTATGGCTACACCTTC. As protein: CASTERDRANYGYTF. The rearrangement joins TRBV2 to TRBJ1-2, with 7 bases lining up with TRBD1. Germline CDR1 reads SNHLY; CDR2 reads FYNNEI. The CDR3 runs to 15 residues. J lost 0 bases, V lost 7 bases, and 8 bases had no gene match.

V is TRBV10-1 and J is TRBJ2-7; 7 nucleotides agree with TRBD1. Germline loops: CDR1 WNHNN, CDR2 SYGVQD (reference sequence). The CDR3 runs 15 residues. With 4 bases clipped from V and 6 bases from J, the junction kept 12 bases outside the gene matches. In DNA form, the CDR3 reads TGCGCCAGCAGTGTCGGAAAGGGGGCGCCTTCCGAGCAGTACTTC. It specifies CASSVGKGAPSEQYF.

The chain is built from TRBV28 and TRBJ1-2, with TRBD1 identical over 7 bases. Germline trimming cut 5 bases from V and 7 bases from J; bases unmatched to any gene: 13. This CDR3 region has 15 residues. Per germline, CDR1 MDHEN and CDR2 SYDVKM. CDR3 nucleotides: TGTGCCAGCAGTCCACAGGGGTCTCCGGGCAGTGGCTACACCTTC. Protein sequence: CASSPQGSPGSGYTF.

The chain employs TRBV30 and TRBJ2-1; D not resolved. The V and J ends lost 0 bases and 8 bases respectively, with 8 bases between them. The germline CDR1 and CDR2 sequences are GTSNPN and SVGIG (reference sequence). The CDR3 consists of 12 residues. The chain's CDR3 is CAWSVLRDEQFF. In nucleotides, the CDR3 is TGTGCCTGGAGTGTACTACGAGATGAGCAGTTCTTC.

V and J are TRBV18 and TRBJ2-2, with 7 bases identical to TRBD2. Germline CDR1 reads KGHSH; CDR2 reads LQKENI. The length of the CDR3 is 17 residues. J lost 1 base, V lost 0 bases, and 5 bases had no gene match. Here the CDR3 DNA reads TGTGCCAGCTCACCACCCCGGGTAGCGGGGAACACCGGGGAGCTGTTTTTT. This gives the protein CASSPPRVAGNTGELFF.

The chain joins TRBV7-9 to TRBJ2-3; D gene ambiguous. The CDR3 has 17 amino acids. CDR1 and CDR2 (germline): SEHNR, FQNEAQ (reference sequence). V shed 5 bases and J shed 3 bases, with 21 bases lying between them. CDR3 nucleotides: TGTGCCAGCAGCCGTCCGAGTGCTAGTTTAATTACAGATACGCAGTATTTT. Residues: CASSRPSASLITDTQYF.

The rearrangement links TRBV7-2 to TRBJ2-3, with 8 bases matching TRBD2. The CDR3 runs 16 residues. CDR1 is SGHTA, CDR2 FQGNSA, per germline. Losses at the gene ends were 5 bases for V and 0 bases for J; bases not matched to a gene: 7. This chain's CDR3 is CASSPIAGLSTDTQYF. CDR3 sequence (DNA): TGTGCCAGCAGCCCAATAGCGGGACTGAGCACAGATACGCAGTATTTT.

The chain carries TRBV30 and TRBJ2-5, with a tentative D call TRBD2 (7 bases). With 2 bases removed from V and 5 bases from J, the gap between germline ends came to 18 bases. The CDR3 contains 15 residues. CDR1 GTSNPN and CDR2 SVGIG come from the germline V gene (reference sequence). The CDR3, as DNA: TGTGCCTGGAGTCGAGTGGGGAGGGGGACCGAGACCCAGTACTTC. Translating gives CAWSRVGRGTETQYF.

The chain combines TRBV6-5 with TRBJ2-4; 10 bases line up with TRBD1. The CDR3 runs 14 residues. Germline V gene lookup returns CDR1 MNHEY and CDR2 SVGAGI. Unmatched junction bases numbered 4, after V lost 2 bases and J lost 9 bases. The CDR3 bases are TGTGCCAGCAGTTACGGGACAGGGGTGGGCATTCAGTACTTC. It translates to CASSYGTGVGIQYF.

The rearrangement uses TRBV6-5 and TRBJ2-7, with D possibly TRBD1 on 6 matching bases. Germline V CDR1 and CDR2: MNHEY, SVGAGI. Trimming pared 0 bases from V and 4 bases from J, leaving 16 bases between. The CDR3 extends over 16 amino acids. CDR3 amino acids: CASSYSSVGGYYEQYF. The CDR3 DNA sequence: TGTGCCAGCAGTTACTCGAGCGTAGGGGGTTATTACGAGCAGTACTTC.

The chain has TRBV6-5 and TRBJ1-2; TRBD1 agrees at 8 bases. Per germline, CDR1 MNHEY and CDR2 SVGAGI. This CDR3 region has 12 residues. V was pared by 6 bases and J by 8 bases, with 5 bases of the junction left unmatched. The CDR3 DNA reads TGTGCCAGCAGCACAGGGGGAGTAGGCTACACCTTC. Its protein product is CASSTGGVGYTF.

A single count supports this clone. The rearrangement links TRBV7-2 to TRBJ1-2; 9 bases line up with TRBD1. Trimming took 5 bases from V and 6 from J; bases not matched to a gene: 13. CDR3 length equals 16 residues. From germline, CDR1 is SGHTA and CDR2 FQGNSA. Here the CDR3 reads CASSPGTGIGSHGYTF. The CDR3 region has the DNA TGTGCCAGCAGCCCAGGGACAGGGATCGGTTCCCATGGCTACACCTTC.

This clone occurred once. The CDR3 protein is CASSQDRGRAGEQYF. The DNA for the CDR3 is TGTGCCAGCAGCCAAGACAGGGGGCGGGCTGGGGAGCAGTACTTC. The chain links TRBV4-2 to TRBJ2-7, with TRBD1 matching 8 bases. Trimming removed 0 bases from V and 7 bases from J; junction bases left unmatched: 8. CDR1 and CDR2 (germline): LGHNA, YNFKEQ. The CDR3 runs 15 residues.

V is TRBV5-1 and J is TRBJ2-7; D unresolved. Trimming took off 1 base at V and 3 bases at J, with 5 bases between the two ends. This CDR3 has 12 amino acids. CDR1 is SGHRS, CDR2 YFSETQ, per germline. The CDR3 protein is CASSLPNYEQYF. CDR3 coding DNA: TGCGCCAGCAGCTTGCCCAACTACGAGCAGTACTTC. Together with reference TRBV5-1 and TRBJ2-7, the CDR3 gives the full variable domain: KAGVTQTPRYLIKTRGQQVTLSCSPISGHRSVSWYQQTPGQGLQFLFEYFSETQRNKGNFPGRFSGRQFSNSRSEMNVSTLELGDSALYLCASSLPNYEQYFGPGTRLTVT.

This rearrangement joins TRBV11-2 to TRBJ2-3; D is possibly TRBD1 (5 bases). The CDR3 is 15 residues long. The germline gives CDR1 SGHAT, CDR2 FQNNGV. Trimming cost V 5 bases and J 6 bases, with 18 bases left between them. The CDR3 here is CASSPPLDPGDTQYF. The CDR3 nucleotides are TGTGCCAGCAGCCCCCCATTGGACCCAGGGGATACGCAGTATTTT.

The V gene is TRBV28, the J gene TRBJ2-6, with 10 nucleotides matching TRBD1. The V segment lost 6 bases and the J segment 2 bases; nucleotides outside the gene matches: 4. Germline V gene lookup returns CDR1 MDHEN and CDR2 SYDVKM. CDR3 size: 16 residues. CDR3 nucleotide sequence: TGTGCCAGCAGCCCCGGGACAGGGGCTGGGGCCAACGTCCTGACTTTC. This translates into CASSPGTGAGANVLTF.

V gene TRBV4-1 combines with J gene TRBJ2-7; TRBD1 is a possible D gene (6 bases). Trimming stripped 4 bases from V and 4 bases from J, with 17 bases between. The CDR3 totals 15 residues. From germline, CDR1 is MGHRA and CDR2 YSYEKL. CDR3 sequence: CASSLTRDKYYEQYF. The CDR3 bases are TGCGCCAGCAGCCTAACCCGGGACAAATATTACGAGCAGTACTTC.

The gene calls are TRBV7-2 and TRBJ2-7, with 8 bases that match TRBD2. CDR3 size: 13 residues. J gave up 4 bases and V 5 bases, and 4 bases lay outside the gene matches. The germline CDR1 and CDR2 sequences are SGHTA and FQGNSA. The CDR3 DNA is TGTGCCAGCAGCACCCAGCGGGGGTACGAGCAGTACTTC. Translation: CASSTQRGYEQYF.

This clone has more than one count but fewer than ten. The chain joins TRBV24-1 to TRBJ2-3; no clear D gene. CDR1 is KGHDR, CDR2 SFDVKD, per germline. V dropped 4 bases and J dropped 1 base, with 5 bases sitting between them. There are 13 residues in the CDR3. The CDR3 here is CATSDLGTDTQYF. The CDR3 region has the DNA TGTGCCACCAGTGACCTTGGCACAGATACGCAGTATTTT.

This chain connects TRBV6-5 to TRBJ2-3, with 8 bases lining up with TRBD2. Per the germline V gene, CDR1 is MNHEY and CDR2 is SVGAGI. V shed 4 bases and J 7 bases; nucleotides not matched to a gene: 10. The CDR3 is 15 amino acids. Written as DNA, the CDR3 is TGTGCCAGCAGTTTTAGCGGGGCCCCCGTGTATACGCAGTATTTT. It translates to CASSFSGAPVYTQYF.

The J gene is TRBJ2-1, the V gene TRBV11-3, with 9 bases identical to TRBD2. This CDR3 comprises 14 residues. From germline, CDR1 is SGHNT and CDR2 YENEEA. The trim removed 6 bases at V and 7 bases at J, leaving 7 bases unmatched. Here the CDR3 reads CASSSGSRRNEQFF. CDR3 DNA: TGTGCCAGCAGTAGCGGGAGTCGCCGAAATGAGCAGTTCTTC.

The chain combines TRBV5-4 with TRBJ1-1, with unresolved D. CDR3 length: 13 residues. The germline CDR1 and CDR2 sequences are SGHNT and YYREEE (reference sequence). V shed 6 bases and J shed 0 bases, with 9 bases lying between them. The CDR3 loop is CASTTTLNTEAFF. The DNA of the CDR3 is TGTGCCAGCACCACGACACTGAACACTGAAGCTTTCTTT.

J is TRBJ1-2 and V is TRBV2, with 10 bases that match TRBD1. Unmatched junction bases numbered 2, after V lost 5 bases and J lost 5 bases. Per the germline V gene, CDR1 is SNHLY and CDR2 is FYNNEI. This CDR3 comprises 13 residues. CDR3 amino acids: CASSRQGAYGYTF. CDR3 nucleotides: TGTGCCAGCAGTAGACAGGGGGCTTATGGCTACACCTTC.

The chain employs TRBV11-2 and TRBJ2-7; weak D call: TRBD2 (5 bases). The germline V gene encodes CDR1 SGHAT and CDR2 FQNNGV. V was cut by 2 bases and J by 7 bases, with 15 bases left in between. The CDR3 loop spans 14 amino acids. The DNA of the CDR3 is TGTGCCAGCAGCTTATATCGCCTTCGGGAAGAGCAGTACTTC. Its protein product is CASSLYRLREEQYF.

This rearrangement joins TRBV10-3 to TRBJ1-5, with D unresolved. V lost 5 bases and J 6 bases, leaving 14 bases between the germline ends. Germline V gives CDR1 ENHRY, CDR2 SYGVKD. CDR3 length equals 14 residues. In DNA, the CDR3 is TGTGCCATCAGTCAGGTTGAGGGTAGTCAGCCCCAGCATTTT. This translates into CAISQVEGSQPQHF.